The 32 T cell receptor beta chains given below trace back to one sample, sequenced in a study of blood T cells in healthy people across ages. The use of a sample-barcoded 5' primer and a J-beta primer mix characterized a second PCR of roughly 6 to 11 cycles. TCRdb re-called the 5' RACE reads with MiXCR, one entry per CDR3 protein. The repertoire has fewer than 1.5 million distinct CDR3 sequences, roughly 40% of them found once; the top ten carry approximately 7.9%. Sequenced: blood. The receptors shown here come from a woman between 18 and 29 years old in good health.

The CDR3 nucleotides are TGTGCCAGCAGTTACGTCTCAGGATTTAGCAATCAGCCCCAGCATTTT. Its protein is CASSYVSGFSNQPQHF. This sequence joins TRBV6-6 and TRBJ1-5; the D is unclear. From germline, CDR1 is MNHNY and CDR2 SVGAGI (reference sequence). The CDR3 is 16 amino acids. The germline V and J ends were trimmed by 2 bases and 0 bases, with 11 bases remaining between them.

This clonotype was picked up a small number of times. The chain's CDR3 is CASSQRDRGNGYTF. The CDR3 nucleotides are TGTGCCAGCAGCCAACGGGACAGGGGTAATGGCTACACCTTC. The chain combines TRBV3-1 with TRBJ1-2; 10 nucleotides align to TRBD1. The germline gives CDR1 LGHDT, CDR2 YNNKEL (reference sequence). After removal of 2 bases from V and 6 bases from J, the junction contained 3 bases not matched to a gene. The CDR3 is 14 amino acids.

This clonotype was observed a few times. The CDR3 DNA follows: TGTGCCAGCAGTCAGAACAGGGGGTCGGATGGCTACACCTTC. Translated, it gives CASSQNRGSDGYTF. V usage is TRBV11-2 and J usage is TRBJ1-2; TRBD1 matches 8 bases. The V gene's germline CDR1 is SGHAT and CDR2 FQNNGV. J was trimmed by 6 bases and V by 6 bases; bases with no gene match: 9. The CDR3 contains 14 residues.

This clonotype has only a few counts. The chain employs TRBV5-1 and TRBJ2-3; 8 bases line up with TRBD2. The germline gives CDR1 SGHRS, CDR2 YFSETQ. V was pared by 0 bases and J by 4 bases, with 1 base of the junction left unmatched. The CDR3 is 14 residues long. The CDR3 protein is CASSLGGLADTQYF. CDR3 nucleotide sequence: TGCGCCAGCAGCTTGGGGGGACTAGCAGATACGCAGTATTTT. Full variable domain (missing parts from reference TRBV5-1 and TRBJ2-3): KAGVTQTPRYLIKTRGQQVTLSCSPISGHRSVSWYQQTPGQGLQFLFEYFSETQRNKGNFPGRFSGRQFSNSRSEMNVSTLELGDSALYLCASSLGGLADTQYFGPGTRLTVL.

The V call is TRBV6-5, the J call TRBJ1-2; 8 bases match TRBD1. With V trimmed by 5 bases and J by 3 bases, 8 bases remained unmatched. This CDR3 contains 15 residues. Per the germline V gene, CDR1 is MNHEY and CDR2 is SVGAGI. The CDR3 nucleotides are TGTGCCAGCAGTACTGGGACAGGTGGTTACTATGGCTACACCTTC. It translates to CASSTGTGGYYGYTF.

This chain uses TRBV12-3 or TRBV12-4 with TRBJ1-1, with D perhaps TRBD1 (5 bases). The CDR3 runs to 14 residues. The V gene lost 5 bases and the J gene lost 2 bases, with 12 bases spanning the gap. The CDR3 protein is CASSAAGGNTEAFF. CDR3 nucleotides: TGTGCCAGCAGTGCCGCCGGGGGTAACACTGAAGCTTTCTTT.

The chain has TRBV20-1 and TRBJ2-1; D is perhaps TRBD1 (6 bases). V lost 4 bases to trimming and J lost 2 bases, with 9 bases between them. Germline V gives CDR1 DFQATT, CDR2 SNEGSKA (reference sequence). CDR3 length equals 13 residues. The CDR3 region has the DNA TGCAGTGCTATAAAGGGGGCCTACAATGAGCAGTTCTTC. It codes for CSAIKGAYNEQFF.

The chain employs TRBV12-3 or TRBV12-4 and TRBJ2-5; 7 bases agree with TRBD1. CDR3 length: 15 residues. Trimming removed 5 bases from V and 2 bases from J; junction bases left unmatched: 8. The CDR3: CASSVTEGAQETQYF. The CDR3 DNA follows: TGTGCCAGCAGTGTCACCGAGGGGGCGCAAGAGACCCAGTACTTC.

As to this clonotype: One end of the junction is discordant with germline, which a read error may explain. The chain combines TRBV7-2 with TRBJ2-1; D gene unclear. Germline V gives CDR1 SGHTA, CDR2 FQGNSA. The CDR3 is made up of 15 amino acids. CDR3 bases: TGTGCCAGCAGATTAGCCCGAGCCACTTACAATGAGCAGTTCTTC. Protein: CASRLARATYNEQFF.

This clonotype was observed many times. V usage is TRBV6-1 and J usage is TRBJ1-5; no clear D. The germline V gene encodes CDR1 MNHNS and CDR2 SASEGT. V shed 6 bases and J shed 4 bases, with 7 bases lying between them. This CDR3 spans 12 amino acids. The CDR3 region is CASSQINQPQHF. As DNA, the CDR3 is TGTGCCAGCAGCCAAATAAATCAGCCCCAGCATTTT.

The chain is built from TRBV4-1 and TRBJ2-5; TRBD2 aligns across 8 bases. V was clipped by 2 bases and J by 11 bases; unmatched bases: 19. Germline V lookup: CDR1 MGHRA, CDR2 YSYEKL. The CDR3 totals 17 residues. CDR3 nucleotide sequence: TGCGCCAGCAGCCAACCCCGGGGTAGCGGGGACTACAATGAGCAGTACTTC. Translation: CASSQPRGSGDYNEQYF.

CDR3 sequence: CSAEGRTYEQYF. The CDR3 bases are TGCAGTGCTGAGGGACGGACCTACGAGCAGTACTTC. The chain links TRBV20-1 to TRBJ2-5; D tentatively reads TRBD1 or TRBD2 (5 bases each). The closer fit of TRBJ2-7 to the DNA end suggests the J call may be wrong. Germline V lookup: CDR1 DFQATT, CDR2 SNEGSKA (reference sequence). The CDR3 totals 12 residues.

The chain joins TRBV7-2 to TRBJ1-1, with D unresolved. V was pared by 8 bases and J by 5 bases, with 24 bases between. CDR3 length: 16 residues. Germline V gene sequence: CDR1 SGHTA, CDR2 FQGNSA. For the CDR3, the DNA is TGTGCCAGCCGCAGGATGTTTGGCTTCCGGGAGACTGAAGCTTTCTTT. Amino acid sequence: CASRRMFGFRETEAFF.

There are a few counts of this clonotype. The chain joins TRBV18 to TRBJ1-2; D unresolved. V was cut by 4 bases and J by 2 bases, with 11 bases left in between. Looked up from germline, CDR1 is KGHSH and CDR2 is LQKENI. The CDR3 is 14 amino acids. The CDR3 nucleotides are TGTGCCAGCTCACTGGGGAGACGGAACTATGGCTACACCTTC. Protein sequence: CASSLGRRNYGYTF.

The table lists this clonotype with a few counts. The chain joins TRBV4-2 to TRBJ2-3, with D possibly being TRBD2 (7 bases). The CDR3 length is 16 residues. V was shortened by 1 base and J by 0 bases, with 11 bases between the two germline ends. Germline V gene sequence: CDR1 LGHNA, CDR2 YNFKEQ. The CDR3 DNA follows: TGTGCCAGCAGCCAAGTGGGGGGGGCAAGCACAGATACGCAGTATTTT. Translation: CASSQVGGASTDTQYF.

This chain uses TRBV11-2 with TRBJ2-4, with D uncertain. Gene TRBJ2-7 matches the end of the DNA better, so the J call may be wrong. The germline V gene encodes CDR1 SGHAT and CDR2 FQNNGV. This CDR3 region has 13 residues. The CDR3 sequence is CASSLTNGYEQYF. CDR3 sequence (DNA): TGTGCCAGCAGCTTAACGAACGGCTACGAGCAGTACTTC.

J is TRBJ1-1 and V is TRBV10-3; TRBD1 matches 9 bases. Germline V CDR1 and CDR2: ENHRY, SYGVKD. CDR3 length: 17 amino acids. V shed 3 bases, J shed 4 bases, and the junction held 12 bases outside the gene matches. This CDR3 reads CAISEKGGGTGSTEAFF. The CDR3 bases are TGTGCCATCAGTGAAAAGGGAGGCGGGACAGGGTCCACTGAAGCTTTCTTT.

This clonotype appeared a few times. The chain carries TRBV27 and TRBJ2-6; D is ambiguous. The V end was cut by 5 bases, the J end by 2 bases, with 16 bases between. The germline V gene has CDR1 MNHEY and CDR2 SMNVEV (reference sequence). The CDR3 length is 17 residues. CDR3 nucleotide sequence: TGTGCCAGCAGTACCCCCCTTCCAGCGACTGGGGCCAACGTCCTGACTTTC. Amino acids: CASSTPLPATGANVLTF.

This clonotype was detected only a few times. V and J are TRBV12-3 or TRBV12-4 and TRBJ1-2, with 9 bases lining up with TRBD1. Unmatched junction bases numbered 11, after V lost 3 bases and J lost 6 bases. This CDR3 has 16 residues. The CDR3 spells CASSFPSGQGFDGYTF. DNA of the CDR3: TGTGCCAGCAGTTTCCCCTCGGGACAGGGATTTGATGGCTACACCTTC.

The V and J genes are TRBV7-8 and TRBJ1-1; D might be TRBD1 (5 bases). Per germline, CDR1 SGHVS and CDR2 FQNEAQ. The CDR3 is 14 residues long. V was trimmed by 5 bases and J by 1 base, leaving 11 bases between them. CDR3: CASSKQEANTEAFF. CDR3 sequence (DNA): TGTGCCAGCAGCAAACAGGAGGCGAACACTGAAGCTTTCTTT.

The rearrangement joins TRBV7-8 to TRBJ2-1, with D perhaps matching TRBD2 (5 bases). In germline, CDR1 is SGHVS, CDR2 FQNEAQ. The CDR3 has 15 residues. Trimming shortened V by 5 bases and J by 1 base, and 12 bases separated the two germline ends. Here the CDR3 DNA reads TGTGCCAGCAGCCCTAGTCGGGAATCCTACAATGAGCAGTTCTTC. Encoded protein: CASSPSRESYNEQFF.

This clonotype was seen only a few times. The chain employs TRBV10-3 and TRBJ2-7, with 8 bases aligning to TRBD2. Per the germline V gene, CDR1 is ENHRY and CDR2 is SYGVKD. There are 15 residues in the CDR3. The J segment lost 2 bases and the V segment lost 4 bases, leaving 7 bases of the junction unmatched. CDR3 bases: TGTGCCATCAGTGGATCTAGCGGGCCTACCTACGAGCAGTACTTC. It translates to CAISGSSGPTYEQYF.

This clonotype was recorded a few times. This sequence joins TRBV6-6 and TRBJ2-1; 13 bases match TRBD2. With V trimmed by 5 bases and J by 7 bases, 8 bases remained unmatched. This CDR3 is 16 amino acids long. CDR1 and CDR2 from the germline V gene are MNHNY and SVGAGI (reference sequence). The CDR3 here is CASSTPGLAGVNEQFF. CDR3 bases: TGTGCCAGCAGTACGCCCGGACTAGCGGGAGTTAATGAGCAGTTCTTC.

V usage is TRBV6-1 and J usage is TRBJ1-5, with D tentatively TRBD1 (5 bases). Germline assignment: CDR1 MNHNS and CDR2 SASEGT. V gave up 0 bases and J gave up 1 base, with 7 bases separating them. The CDR3 is 15 residues long. Written as DNA, the CDR3 is TGTGCCAGCAGTGAAGCCGCAGGGAGCAATCAGCCCCAGCATTTT. It translates to CASSEAAGSNQPQHF.

In this sample, this clonotype turned up many times. This chain connects TRBV3-1 to TRBJ2-7, with 9 nucleotides matching TRBD2. This CDR3 is built from 18 residues. The V segment lost 1 base and the J segment 0 bases; nucleotides outside the gene matches: 10. From germline, CDR1 is LGHDT and CDR2 YNNKEL (reference sequence). CDR3 coding DNA: TGTGCCAGCAGCCAAGCCGGGACTAGCTTCTCAAGCTCCTACGAGCAGTACTTC. It yields the protein CASSQAGTSFSSSYEQYF.

The chain links TRBV11-2 to TRBJ2-3; 8 nucleotides align to TRBD2. The J segment lost 1 base and the V segment lost 5 bases, leaving 5 bases of the junction unmatched. CDR1 SGHAT and CDR2 FQNNGV come from the germline V gene. The length of the CDR3 is 15 residues. Written as DNA, the CDR3 is TGTGCCAGCAGCCCGGGGGGGGCCCGCACAGATACGCAGTATTTT. This sequence encodes CASSPGGARTDTQYF.

CDR3: CASSLALAWGDEQFF. The CDR3 nucleotides read TGCGCCAGCAGCTTGGCCCTAGCCTGGGGAGATGAGCAGTTCTTC. This chain connects TRBV5-1 to TRBJ2-1; TRBD2 might be the D (5 bases). The germline V gene has CDR1 SGHRS and CDR2 YFSETQ. The CDR3 contains 15 residues. Trimming cost V 0 bases and J 8 bases, with 15 bases left between them.

This sequence joins TRBV3-1 and TRBJ2-1; unclear D gene. This CDR3 has 16 amino acids. Germline V CDR1 and CDR2: LGHDT, YNNKEL (reference sequence). With 4 bases removed from V and 0 bases from J, the gap between germline ends came to 13 bases. The CDR3 coding sequence is TGTGCCAGCAGCCTGCCGCGTGAGAGCTCCTACAATGAGCAGTTCTTC. This sequence encodes CASSLPRESSYNEQFF.

V is TRBV5-1 and J is TRBJ2-5; 9 nucleotides line up with TRBD1. CDR3 length: 15 amino acids. V lost 0 bases, J lost 4 bases, and 4 bases stayed unmatched. Germline values: CDR1 SGHRS, CDR2 YFSETQ. In DNA form, the CDR3 reads TGCGCCAGCAGCTTGGCGGGACAGGGTTTAGAGACCCAGTACTTC. Its protein is CASSLAGQGLETQYF.

The chain carries TRBV5-1 and TRBJ1-6; D unclear. Trimming removed 3 bases from V and 7 bases from J, with 14 bases in between. The CDR3 has 15 residues. Germline V gene lookup returns CDR1 SGHRS and CDR2 YFSETQ. The CDR3 spells CASSWEGSGNSPLHF. CDR3 nucleotide sequence: TGCGCCAGCAGCTGGGAGGGATCGGGCAATTCACCCCTCCACTTT. Together with reference TRBV5-1 and TRBJ1-6, the CDR3 gives the full variable domain: KAGVTQTPRYLIKTRGQQVTLSCSPISGHRSVSWYQQTPGQGLQFLFEYFSETQRNKGNFPGRFSGRQFSNSRSEMNVSTLELGDSALYLCASSWEGSGNSPLHFGNGTRLTVT.

V usage is TRBV2 and J usage is TRBJ1-3; TRBD1 might be the D (5 bases). The CDR3 extends over 14 amino acids. V lost 10 bases, J lost 0 bases, and 13 bases lay in between. Germline-derived CDR1 and CDR2 are SNHLY and FYNNEI. CDR3 sequence (DNA): TGTGCCACGGGGAGGGGCTCCTCTGGAAACACCATATATTTT. Amino acid sequence: CATGRGSSGNTIYF.

This clonotype turned up a few times. This chain connects TRBV7-3 to TRBJ1-2; TRBD1 matches 8 bases. Trimming took 5 bases from V and 5 from J; bases not matched to a gene: 10. There are 15 residues in the CDR3. Germline assignment: CDR1 SGHTA and CDR2 FQGTGA. The CDR3 DNA is TGTGCCAGCAGCACACAGGGGGGCCAGGTTTATGGCTACACCTTC. Protein sequence: CASSTQGGQVYGYTF.